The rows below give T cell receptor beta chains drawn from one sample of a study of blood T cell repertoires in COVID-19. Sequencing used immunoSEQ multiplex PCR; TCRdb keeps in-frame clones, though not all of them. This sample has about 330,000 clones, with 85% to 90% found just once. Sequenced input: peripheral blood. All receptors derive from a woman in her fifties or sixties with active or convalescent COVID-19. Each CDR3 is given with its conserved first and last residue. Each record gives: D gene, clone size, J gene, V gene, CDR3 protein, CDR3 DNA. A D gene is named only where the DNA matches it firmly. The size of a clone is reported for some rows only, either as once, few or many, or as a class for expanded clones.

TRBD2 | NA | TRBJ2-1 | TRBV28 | CASRTFSGRLPNEQFF | TGTGCCAGCCGAACATTTAGCGGGAGATTACCTAATGAGCAGTTCTTC
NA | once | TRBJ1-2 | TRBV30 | CAWSASRGYTF | TGTGCCTGGAGTGCCTCGAGGGGCTACACCTTC
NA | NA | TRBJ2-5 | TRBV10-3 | CATAGGETQYF | TGTGCCACCGCCGGAGGAGAGACCCAGTACTTC
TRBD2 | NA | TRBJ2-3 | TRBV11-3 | CASSVGQGLASDTQYF | TGTGCCAGCAGCGTAGGGCAGGGACTAGCCTCAGATACGCAGTATTTT
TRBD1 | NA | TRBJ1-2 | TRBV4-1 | CASSQVQGGLSGYTF | TGCGCCAGCAGCCAAGTTCAGGGGGGTTTAAGCGGCTACACCTTC
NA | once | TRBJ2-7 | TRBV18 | CASSPPGLQSSYEQYF | TGTGCCAGCTCACCGCCGGGACTGCAAAGCTCCTACGAGCAGTACTTC
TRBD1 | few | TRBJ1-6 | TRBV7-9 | CASSLGGGRNSPLHF | TGTGCCAGCAGCTTAGGAGGGGGCAGAAATTCACCCCTCCACTTT
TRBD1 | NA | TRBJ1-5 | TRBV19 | CASDGQGGGQPQHF | TGTGCCAGTGACGGACAGGGAGGGGGTCAGCCCCAGCATTTT
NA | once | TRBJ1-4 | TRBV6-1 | CASSDYLAGEHEKLFF | TGTGCCAGCAGTGATTACTTGGCAGGGGAGCATGAAAAACTGTTTTTT
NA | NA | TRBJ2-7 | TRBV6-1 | CASSPQVSYGQYF | TGTGCCAGCAGCCCACAGGTTTCCTATGGGCAGTACTTC
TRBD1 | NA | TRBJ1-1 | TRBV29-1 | CSVENLAGGLDTEAFF | TGCAGCGTTGAAAACTTGGCAGGGGGCCTGGACACTGAAGCTTTCTTT
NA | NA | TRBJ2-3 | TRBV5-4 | CASSLGAEVGTDTQYF | TGTGCCAGCAGCTTGGGCGCGGAGGTCGGCACAGATACGCAGTATTTT
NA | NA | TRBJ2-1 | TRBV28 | CASRGRRGNNEQFF | TGTGCCAGCCGAGGGAGGCGGGGTAACAATGAGCAGTTCTTC
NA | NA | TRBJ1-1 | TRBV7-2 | CASSQHGREAFF | TGTGCCAGCAGCCAACACGGTAGGGAGGCTTTCTTT
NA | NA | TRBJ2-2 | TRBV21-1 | CASKRNTGELFF | TGTGCCAGCAAGAGGAACACCGGGGAGCTGTTTTTT
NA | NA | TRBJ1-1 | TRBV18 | CASSRPRGAETEAFF | TGTGCCAGCTCACGACCCCGAGGTGCTGAGACTGAAGCTTTCTTT
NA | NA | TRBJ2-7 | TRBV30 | CAWSDLGGYEQYF | TGTGCCTGGAGTGACCTAGGGGGATACGAGCAGTACTTC
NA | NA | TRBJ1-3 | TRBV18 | CASSPRQAISGNTIYF | TGTGCCAGCTCACCCCGACAGGCTATCTCTGGAAACACCATATATTTT
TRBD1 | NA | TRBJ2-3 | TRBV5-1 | CASSLGQGAVDTQYF | TGCGCCAGCAGCTTGGGACAGGGGGCGGTAGATACGCAGTATTTT
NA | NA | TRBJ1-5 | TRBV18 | CASSPLTDQPQHF | TGTGCCAGCTCACCACTAACGGATCAGCCCCAGCATTTT
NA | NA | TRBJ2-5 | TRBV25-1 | CASSAGRETQYF | TGTGCCAGCAGTGCCGGGAGAGAGACCCAGTACTTC
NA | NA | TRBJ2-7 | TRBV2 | CASSETGPYEQYF | TGTGCCAGCAGTGAGACAGGCCCCTACGAGCAGTACTTC
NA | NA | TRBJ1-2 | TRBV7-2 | CASSLDVLGQGNAF | TGTGCCAGCAGCTTAGACGTTCTGGGCCAGGGGAACGCCTTC
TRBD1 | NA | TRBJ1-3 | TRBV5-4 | CATSGQGLSGNTIYF | TGTGCCACCAGCGGACAGGGGCTCTCTGGAAACACCATATATTTT
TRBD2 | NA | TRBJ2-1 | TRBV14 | CASSQVAGGAPYNEQFF | TGTGCCAGCAGCCAAGTTGCCGGGGGGGCTCCCTACAATGAGCAGTTCTTC